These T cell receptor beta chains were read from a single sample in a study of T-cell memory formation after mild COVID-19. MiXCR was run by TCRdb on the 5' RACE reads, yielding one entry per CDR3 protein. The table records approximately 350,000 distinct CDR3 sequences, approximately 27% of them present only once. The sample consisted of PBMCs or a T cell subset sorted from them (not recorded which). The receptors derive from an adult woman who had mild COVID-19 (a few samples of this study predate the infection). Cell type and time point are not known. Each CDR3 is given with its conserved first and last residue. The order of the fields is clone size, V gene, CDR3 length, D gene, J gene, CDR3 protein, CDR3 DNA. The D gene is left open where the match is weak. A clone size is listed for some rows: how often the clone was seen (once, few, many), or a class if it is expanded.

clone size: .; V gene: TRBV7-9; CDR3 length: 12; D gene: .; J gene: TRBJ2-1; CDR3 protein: CASSPSSGTVFF; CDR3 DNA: TGTGCCAGCAGCCCCTCGTCCGGGACTGTATTCTTC
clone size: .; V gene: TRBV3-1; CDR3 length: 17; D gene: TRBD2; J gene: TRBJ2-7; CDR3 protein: CASSLRLIAGGGDEQYF; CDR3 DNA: TGTGCCAGCAGCCTTCGCCTTATAGCGGGGGGCGGAGACGAGCAGTACTTC
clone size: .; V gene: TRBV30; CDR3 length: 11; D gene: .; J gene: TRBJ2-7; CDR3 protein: CAWRRGHEQYF; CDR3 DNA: TGTGCCTGGAGACGGGGCCACGAGCAGTACTTC
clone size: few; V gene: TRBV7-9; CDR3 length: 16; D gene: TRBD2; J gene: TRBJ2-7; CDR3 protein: CASSFPSGTSSYEQYF; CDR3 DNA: TGTGCCAGCAGCTTCCCTTCCGGGACTAGCAGTTACGAGCAGTACTTC
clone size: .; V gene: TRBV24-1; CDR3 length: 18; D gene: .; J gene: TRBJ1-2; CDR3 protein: CATSDFPPLPGTNYGYTF; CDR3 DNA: TGTGCCACCAGTGATTTCCCCCCCCTGCCAGGGACTAACTATGGCTACACCTTC
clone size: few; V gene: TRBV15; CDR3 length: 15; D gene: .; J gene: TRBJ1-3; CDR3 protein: CATSRDTFFENTIYF; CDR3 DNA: TGTGCCACCAGCAGAGATACATTTTTTGAAAACACCATATATTTT
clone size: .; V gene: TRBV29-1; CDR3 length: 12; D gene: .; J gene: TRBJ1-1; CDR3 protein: CSVDLMNTEAFF; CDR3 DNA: TGCAGCGTTGACCTAATGAACACTGAAGCTTTCTTT
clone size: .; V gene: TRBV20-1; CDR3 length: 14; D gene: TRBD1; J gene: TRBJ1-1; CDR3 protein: CSAPGGTVNTEAFF; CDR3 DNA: TGCAGTGCACCCGGCGGGACAGTGAACACTGAAGCTTTCTTT
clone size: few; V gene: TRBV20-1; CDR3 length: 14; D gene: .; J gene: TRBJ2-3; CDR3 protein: CSARDERGTDTQYF; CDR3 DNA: TGCAGTGCTAGAGATGAACGGGGCACAGATACGCAGTATTTT
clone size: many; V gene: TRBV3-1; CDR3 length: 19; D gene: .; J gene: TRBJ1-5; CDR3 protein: CASSQGLLRVRSYNQPQHF; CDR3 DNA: TGTGCCAGCAGCCAAGGCCTCCTGCGGGTCCGCTCGTACAATCAGCCCCAGCATTTT
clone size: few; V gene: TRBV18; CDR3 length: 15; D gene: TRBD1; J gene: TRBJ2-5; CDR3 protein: CASSPQQGAGETQYF; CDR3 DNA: TGTGCCAGCTCACCACAGCAGGGGGCCGGGGAGACCCAGTACTTC
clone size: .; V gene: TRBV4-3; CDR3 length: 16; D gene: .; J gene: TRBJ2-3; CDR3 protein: CASSSRGGQSTDTQYF; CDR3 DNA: TGCGCCAGCAGCTCTAGAGGCGGGCAGAGCACAGATACGCAGTATTTT
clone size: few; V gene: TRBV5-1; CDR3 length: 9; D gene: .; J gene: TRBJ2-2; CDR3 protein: CANFVQLFF; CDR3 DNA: TGCGCCAACTTCGTGCAGCTGTTTTTT
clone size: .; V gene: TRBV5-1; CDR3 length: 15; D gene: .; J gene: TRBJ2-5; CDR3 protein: CAGSLAEGRPETQYF; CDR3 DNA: TGCGCCGGCAGCTTGGCCGAGGGACGGCCAGAGACCCAGTACTTC
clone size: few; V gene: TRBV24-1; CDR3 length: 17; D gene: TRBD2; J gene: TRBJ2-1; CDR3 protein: CATSDTTSRSSYNEQFF; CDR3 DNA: TGTGCCACCAGTGATACGACTAGCCGTAGCTCCTACAATGAGCAGTTCTTC
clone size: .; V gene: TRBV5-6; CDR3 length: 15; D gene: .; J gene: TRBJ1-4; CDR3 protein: CASTTPGQSNEKLFF; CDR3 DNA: TGTGCCAGCACCACCCCCGGACAGTCGAATGAAAAACTGTTTTTT
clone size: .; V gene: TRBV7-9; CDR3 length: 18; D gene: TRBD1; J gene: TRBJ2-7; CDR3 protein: CASSRAGQGTPGSYEQYF; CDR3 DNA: TGTGCCAGCAGCCGCGCCGGACAGGGAACCCCTGGCTCCTACGAGCAGTACTTC
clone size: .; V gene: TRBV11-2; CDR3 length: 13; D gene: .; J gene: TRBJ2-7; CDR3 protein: CASSPPASYEQYF; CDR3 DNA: TGTGCCAGCAGCCCCCCAGCGTCGTACGAGCAGTACTTC
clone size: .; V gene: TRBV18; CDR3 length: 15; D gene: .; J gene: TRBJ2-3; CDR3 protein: CASSPVHTPRDTQYF; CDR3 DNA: TGTGCCAGCTCACCAGTTCATACCCCCAGGGATACGCAGTATTTT
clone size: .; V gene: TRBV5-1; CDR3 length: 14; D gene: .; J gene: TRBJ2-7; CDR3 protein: CASSLDPGSYEQYF; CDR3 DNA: TGCGCCAGCAGCTTGGACCCAGGGTCCTACGAGCAGTACTTC